This T cell receptor (beta chain) was identified during a study of blood T cells in healthy people across ages. This clonotype was observed many times. The length of the CDR3 is 14 residues. Deletions cut 3 bases from V and 7 bases from J, with 19 bases between. Germline CDR1 reads SQVTM; CDR2 reads ANQGSEA. Primed by a sample-barcoded 5' primer and a J-beta primer mix, a second PCR proceeded for 7 to 11 cycles. MiXCR, applied by TCRdb to the 5' RACE reads, yields one record per CDR3 protein. The sample carries around 870,000 distinct CDR3 sequences, around 26% recorded once. The sequencing sample was made of blood. The chain recombines TRBV29-1 with TRBJ2-7, with D perhaps being TRBD1 or TRBD2 (6 bases each). The source of this sequence is a woman at least 80 years old in good health. The CDR3 protein is CSVDSTDGGWEQYF. CDR3 bases: TGCAGCGTTGACTCGACGGACGGGGGCTGGGAGCAGTACTTC.